The clone carrying this T cell receptor (beta chain) occurred a few times. What it recognizes is unknown. The data derive from a study of T cell repertoires in cytomegalovirus infection. Turning to the study itself: CMV epitopes in the study were HLA-C-restricted (recently identified) and HLA-B-restricted (well studied). It was the public TCR beta signatures that indicated both CMV infection and matching HLA type. Points from the study as a whole: The cumulative frequency of public TCR beta families distinguished individuals who carried CMV together with the relevant HLA. The study found HLA-C-restricted CMV-specific TCR beta clonotypes dominating the ex vivo response.

TCRdb ran MiXCR on the reads and lists one entry per CDR3 protein. This table holds about 71,000 distinct CDR3 sequences, approximately 22% found once. Germline CDR1 and CDR2: MNHNS and SASEGT. The CDR3 extends over 16 amino acids. The V gene lost 7 bases and the J gene lost 8 bases, with 26 bases spanning the gap. The chain couples TRBV6-1 to TRBJ1-2; TRBD1 is a possible D gene (5 bases). This TCR derives from a human donor in good health (CMV status not recorded). Some clones in this sample may be carry-over from other donors' samples. Sequencing used CD8+ T cells from cultured PBMCs, obtained from culture after CMV antigen stimulation. The CDR3: CASIRPAGPIFGGYTF. The DNA of the CDR3 is TGTGCCAGCATCCGTCCCGCAGGGCCAATTTTTGGCGGCTACACCTTC.